A selection of T cell receptor beta chains follows, all from one sample in a study of blood T cells in healthy people across ages. One entry per CDR3 protein results from TCRdb running MiXCR on the 5' RACE reads. This sample has 1,100,000 or so distinct CDR3 sequences, with around 43% found just once. The specimen sequenced was blood. These receptors came from an older woman in good health. CDR3s include the opening cysteine and the closing phenylalanine or tryptophan. Fields, in order: D gene, clone size, J gene, V gene, CDR3 protein, CDR3 DNA. The D gene is left open where the match is weak. For some rows the clone size is stated as once, few or many, or as a class when expanded; others skip it.

D: TRBD1; size: many; J: TRBJ2-1; V: TRBV29-1; CDR3: CSVGGLDRGGEQFF; DNA: TGCAGCGTTGGAGGATTAGACAGGGGGGGTGAGCAGTTCTTC
D: -; size: -; J: TRBJ1-1; V: TRBV6-5; CDR3: CASSYSGSYNTEAFF; DNA: TGTGCCAGCAGTTACAGTGGGAGCTATAACACTGAAGCTTTCTTT
D: TRBD2; size: -; J: TRBJ2-3; V: TRBV20-1; CDR3: CSARGRTSGTDTQYF; DNA: TGCAGTGCTAGAGGGAGGACTAGCGGGACAGATACGCAGTATTTT
D: TRBD2; size: -; J: TRBJ2-3; V: TRBV11-1; CDR3: CASSPILAGSTDTQYF; DNA: TGTGCCAGCAGCCCCATCCTAGCGGGGTCAACAGATACGCAGTATTTT
D: -; size: -; J: TRBJ1-1; V: TRBV6-5; CDR3: CASSYSSVLNTEAFF; DNA: TGTGCCAGCAGTTACTCCAGCGTACTAAACACTGAAGCTTTCTTT
D: TRBD1; size: -; J: TRBJ2-7; V: TRBV10-3; CDR3: CAISEWDRTYNEQYF; DNA: TGTGCCATCAGTGAGTGGGACAGGACCTACAATGAGCAGTACTTC
D: TRBD2; size: few; J: TRBJ2-1; V: TRBV20-1; CDR3: CSWASGSNNEQFF; DNA: TGCAGTTGGGCTAGCGGGAGTAATAATGAGCAGTTCTTC
D: -; size: -; J: TRBJ2-1; V: TRBV4-2; CDR3: CASSQDERGAGRQFF; DNA: TGTGCCAGCAGCCAAGATGAAAGGGGAGCGGGTCGGCAGTTCTTC
D: -; size: few; J: TRBJ1-1; V: TRBV29-1; CDR3: CSARTLMNTEAFF; DNA: TGCAGCGCCCGGACACTTATGAACACTGAAGCTTTCTTT
D: TRBD1; size: -; J: TRBJ2-7; V: TRBV6-2/TRBV6-3; CDR3: CASITGGRGREQYF; DNA: TGTGCCAGCATTACAGGGGGCCGCGGCCGCGAGCAGTACTTC
D: TRBD1; size: -; J: TRBJ1-5; V: TRBV6-1; CDR3: CASSEDGTGGNQPQHF; DNA: TGTGCCAGCAGTGAAGACGGGACAGGGGGCAATCAGCCCCAGCATTTT
D: TRBD2; size: -; J: TRBJ2-3; V: TRBV4-2; CDR3: CASSQNGAGGADTQYF; DNA: TGTGCCAGCAGCCAAAATGGAGCGGGAGGGGCAGATACGCAGTATTTT
D: TRBD2; size: few; J: TRBJ2-7; V: TRBV12-3/TRBV12-4; CDR3: CASRQSGADSGRAYEQYF; DNA: TGTGCCAGCAGACAATCGGGAGCCGATAGCGGGAGGGCCTACGAGCAGTACTTC
D: -; size: -; J: TRBJ2-7; V: TRBV11-2; CDR3: CASSLVAALSSYNEQYF; DNA: TGTGCCAGCAGCTTAGTAGCGGCGTTAAGCTCCTACAATGAGCAGTACTTC
D: -; size: many; J: TRBJ2-3; V: TRBV27; CDR3: CASSRATDTQYF; DNA: TGTGCCAGCAGTCGGGCCACAGATACGCAGTATTTT
D: TRBD1; size: few; J: TRBJ1-1; V: TRBV20-1; CDR3: CSAKAGGGNTEAFF; DNA: TGCAGTGCTAAGGCAGGAGGGGGCAACACTGAAGCTTTCTTT
D: -; size: once; J: TRBJ2-3; V: TRBV5-1; CDR3: CASSDLQGSDTQYF; DNA: TGCGCCAGCAGCGACCTACAGGGATCAGATACGCAGTATTTT
D: TRBD2; size: -; J: TRBJ2-7; V: TRBV20-1; CDR3: CSAREEATSASYEQYF; DNA: TGCAGTGCTAGAGAAGAAGCGACTAGCGCCTCCTACGAGCAGTACTTC
D: TRBD1; size: few; J: TRBJ1-5; V: TRBV29-1; CDR3: CSVGDRGLGQPQHF; DNA: TGCAGCGTTGGGGACAGGGGGTTGGGTCAGCCCCAGCATTTT
D: TRBD2; size: few; J: TRBJ2-5; V: TRBV7-8; CDR3: CASNQMATGGPIQETQYF; DNA: TGTGCCAGCAACCAAATGGCCACGGGGGGACCCATCCAAGAGACCCAGTACTTC
D: -; size: few; J: TRBJ2-7; V: TRBV27; CDR3: CASSPSQAGLSYEQYF; DNA: TGTGCCAGCAGTCCAAGCCAGGCGGGACTCTCCTACGAGCAGTACTTC
D: -; size: -; J: TRBJ2-1; V: TRBV5-1; CDR3: CASSWGTRQKQFF; DNA: TGCGCCAGCAGCTGGGGGACCCGCCAAAAGCAGTTCTTC
D: -; size: few; J: TRBJ2-7; V: TRBV20-1; CDR3: CSARDGSLYEQYF; DNA: TGCAGTGCTAGAGATGGCAGCCTCTACGAGCAGTACTTC
D: -; size: -; J: TRBJ2-3; V: TRBV20-1; CDR3: CSALKGDVDTQYF; DNA: TGCAGTGCCCTGAAGGGGGATGTGGATACGCAGTATTTT
D: -; size: -; J: TRBJ2-7; V: TRBV28; CDR3: CASNPLQGSYNEQYF; DNA: TGTGCCAGCAACCCCCTCCAGGGTTCCTACAATGAGCAGTACTTC
D: TRBD1; size: -; J: TRBJ1-1; V: TRBV5-1; CDR3: CASSTGQGRNTEAFF; DNA: TGCGCCAGCAGCACCGGACAGGGGAGGAACACTGAAGCTTTCTTT
D: -; size: -; J: TRBJ2-1; V: TRBV9; CDR3: CASNFRPSVYNEQFF; DNA: TGTGCCAGCAACTTCCGACCCTCAGTTTACAATGAGCAGTTCTTC
D: -; size: few; J: TRBJ2-3; V: TRBV29-1; CDR3: CSVGLIDTQYF; DNA: TGCAGCGTTGGACTTATAGATACGCAGTATTTT
D: TRBD2; size: few; J: TRBJ2-5; V: TRBV28; CDR3: CASSGTLAGVVMRETQYF; DNA: TGTGCCAGCAGTGGAACTCTAGCGGGAGTGGTCATGCGAGAGACCCAGTACTTC
D: TRBD1; size: -; J: TRBJ1-2; V: TRBV6-5; CDR3: CASSYQGQFYGYTF; DNA: TGTGCCAGCAGTTACCAGGGACAGTTCTATGGCTACACCTTC
D: -; size: -; J: TRBJ1-6; V: TRBV20-1; CDR3: CSARDKGWGNSPLHF; DNA: TGCAGTGCTAGAGATAAGGGGTGGGGGAATTCACCCCTCCACTTT
D: TRBD1; size: -; J: TRBJ1-1; V: TRBV30; CDR3: CAWESGGTEAFF; DNA: TGTGCCTGGGAATCAGGGGGCACTGAAGCTTTCTTT
D: -; size: few; J: TRBJ2-7; V: TRBV28; CDR3: CASSFPGPESYEQYF; DNA: TGTGCCAGCAGTTTCCCGGGACCGGAGTCATACGAGCAGTACTTC
D: -; size: few; J: TRBJ2-3; V: TRBV12-5; CDR3: CASGLEQHQPTDTQYF; DNA: TGTGCTAGTGGTTTGGAGCAGCACCAACCCACAGATACGCAGTATTTT
D: -; size: -; J: TRBJ1-2; V: TRBV6-2/TRBV6-3; CDR3: CAISSETRGYTF; DNA: TGTGCCATCAGTTCCGAGACCAGGGGCTACACCTTC
D: TRBD1; size: few; J: TRBJ1-4; V: TRBV3-1; CDR3: CASSQTGQSVKLFF; DNA: TGTGCCAGCAGCCAAACGGGACAGTCCGTGAAACTGTTTTTT
D: -; size: -; J: TRBJ2-5; V: TRBV6-6; CDR3: CASSYSAQGWTQYF; DNA: TGTGCCAGCAGTTACTCGGCCCAGGGCTGGACCCAGTACTTC
D: TRBD1; size: few; J: TRBJ2-5; V: TRBV20-1; CDR3: CSAGGQVQETQYF; DNA: TGCAGTGCAGGGGGACAGGTCCAAGAGACCCAGTACTTC
D: TRBD2; size: -; J: TRBJ2-1; V: TRBV29-1; CDR3: CSVPSRGLAFSNEQFF; DNA: TGCAGCGTCCCCAGTCGGGGACTAGCGTTCTCCAATGAGCAGTTCTTC
D: -; size: few; J: TRBJ2-3; V: TRBV20-1; CDR3: CSARVVQLTDTQYF; DNA: TGCAGTGCTAGAGTTGTTCAACTCACAGATACGCAGTATTTT
D: -; size: few; J: TRBJ1-5; V: TRBV27; CDR3: CASSLSHGEEQPQHF; DNA: TGTGCCAGCAGTTTATCCCATGGTGAGGAGCAGCCCCAGCATTTT
D: -; size: -; J: TRBJ2-7; V: TRBV6-4; CDR3: CASSDSLAYEQYF; DNA: TGTGCCAGCAGTGACTCGTTAGCCTACGAGCAGTACTTC
D: TRBD2; size: few; J: TRBJ2-1; V: TRBV19; CDR3: CASRGGTITYNEQFF; DNA: TGTGCCAGCCGGGGGGGGACTATCACCTACAATGAGCAGTTCTTC
D: -; size: -; J: TRBJ2-7; V: TRBV20-1; CDR3: CSARESRGSSYEQYF; DNA: TGCAGTGCTAGAGAGTCACGGGGCAGCTCCTACGAGCAGTACTTC
D: TRBD2; size: -; J: TRBJ2-5; V: TRBV5-1; CDR3: CASSGLAGGGETQYF; DNA: TGCGCCAGCAGCGGACTAGCGGGAGGCGGTGAGACCCAGTACTTC